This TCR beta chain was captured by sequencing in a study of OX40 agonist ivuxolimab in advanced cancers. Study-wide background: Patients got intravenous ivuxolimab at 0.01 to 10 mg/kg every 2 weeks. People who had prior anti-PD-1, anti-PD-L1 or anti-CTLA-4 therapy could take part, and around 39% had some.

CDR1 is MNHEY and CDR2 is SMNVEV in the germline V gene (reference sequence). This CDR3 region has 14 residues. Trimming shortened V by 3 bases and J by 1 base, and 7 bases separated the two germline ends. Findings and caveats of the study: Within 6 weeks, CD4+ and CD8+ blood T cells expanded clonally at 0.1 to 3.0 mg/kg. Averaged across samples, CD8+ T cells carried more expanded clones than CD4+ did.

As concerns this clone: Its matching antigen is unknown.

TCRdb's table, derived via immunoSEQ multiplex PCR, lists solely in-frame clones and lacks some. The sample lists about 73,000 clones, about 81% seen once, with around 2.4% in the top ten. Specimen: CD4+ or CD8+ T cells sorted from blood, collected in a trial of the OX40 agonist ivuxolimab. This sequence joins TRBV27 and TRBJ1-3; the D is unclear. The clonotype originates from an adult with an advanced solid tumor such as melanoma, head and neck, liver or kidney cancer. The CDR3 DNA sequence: TGTGCCAGCAGTTTGCTCGGGTCTGGAAACACCATATATTTT. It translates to CASSLLGSGNTIYF.